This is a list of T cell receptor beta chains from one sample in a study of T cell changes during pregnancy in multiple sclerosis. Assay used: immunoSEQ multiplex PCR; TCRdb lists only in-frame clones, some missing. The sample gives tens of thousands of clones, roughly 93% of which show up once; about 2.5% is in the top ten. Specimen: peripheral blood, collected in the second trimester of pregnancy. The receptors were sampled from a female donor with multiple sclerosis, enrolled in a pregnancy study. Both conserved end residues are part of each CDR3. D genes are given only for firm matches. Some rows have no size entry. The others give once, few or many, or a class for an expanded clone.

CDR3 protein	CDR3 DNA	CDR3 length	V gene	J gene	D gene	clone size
CASRRDQGPYEQYF	TGCGCCAGCAGAAGGGACCAGGGGCCCTACGAGCAGTACTTC	14	TRBV5-1	TRBJ2-7	-	-
CASSVARISLASYEQYF	TGTGCCAGCAGTGTAGCACGAATTTCCCTAGCCTCCTACGAGCAGTACTTC	17	TRBV2	TRBJ2-7	-	-
CASSLSAGGIMTQYF	TGTGCCAGCAGCTTATCGGCGGGTGGCATAATGACCCAGTACTTC	15	TRBV7-9	TRBJ2-5	-	-
CASSTPTGTDTQYF	TGTGCCAGCAGTACCCCGACAGGCACAGATACGCAGTATTTT	14	TRBV2	TRBJ2-3	-	-
CASSPPPGRDNSPLHF	TGTGCCAGCTCACCACCTCCAGGGAGGGACAATTCACCCCTCCACTTT	16	TRBV18	TRBJ1-6	-	-
CASSLGVGKHGELFF	TGTGCCAGCAGCTTAGGGGTCGGGAAGCACGGGGAGCTGTTTTTT	15	TRBV7-6	TRBJ2-2	-	-
CAWRDSHSSTDTQYF	TGTGCCTGGAGGGACTCGCACTCTAGCACAGATACGCAGTATTTT	15	TRBV30	TRBJ2-3	-	-
CASGPRDSTGELFF	TGCGCCAGCGGCCCCCGGGATTCCACCGGGGAGCTGTTTTTT	14	TRBV5-1	TRBJ2-2	-	-
CAWRRGPTDTQYF	TGTGCCTGGAGGCGGGGCCCCACAGATACGCAGTATTTT	13	TRBV30	TRBJ2-3	-	-
CASRGGSGNTIYF	TGTGCCAGCAGAGGGGGCTCTGGAAACACCATATATTTT	13	TRBV2	TRBJ1-3	-	-
CASSVTGGVDYGYTF	TGTGCCAGCAGCGTGACAGGGGGCGTAGACTATGGCTACACCTTC	15	TRBV5-5	TRBJ1-2	TRBD1	-
CASSREDPYSYNSPLHF	TGTGCCAGCAGCCGAGAGGATCCCTACTCCTATAATTCACCCCTCCACTTT	17	TRBV7-8	TRBJ1-6	-	-
CASSLAGTGIAYEQYF	TGCGCCAGCAGCTTGGCGGGAACAGGGATTGCCTACGAGCAGTACTTC	16	TRBV5-1	TRBJ2-7	-	-
CASSLEQVNEKLFF	TGTGCCAGCAGCTTGGAGCAGGTTAATGAAAAACTGTTTTTT	14	TRBV5-5	TRBJ1-4	-	-
CASSPRMGSSGEHNEQFF	TGCGCCAGCAGCCCCCGAATGGGTTCGAGCGGGGAGCACAATGAGCAGTTCTTC	18	TRBV4-1	TRBJ2-1	TRBD2	-
CASSYSDGPGFF	TGTGCCAGCAGTTACTCGGATGGGCCCGGGTTCTTC	12	TRBV6-5	TRBJ2-1	-	once
CASSIEDRALFSGANVLTF	TGTGCCAGTAGTATAGAGGACAGGGCCCTCTTCTCTGGGGCCAACGTCCTGACTTTC	19	TRBV19	TRBJ2-6	TRBD1	-